The text below deals with one T cell receptor beta chain. This record comes from a study of T cell changes during pregnancy in multiple sclerosis. The V gene end was trimmed by 0 bases and the J gene end by 0 bases; junction bases not matched to a gene: 6. CDR3 length equals 19 residues. From germline, CDR1 is LGHNA and CDR2 YSLEER. The repertoire was sequenced with immunoSEQ multiplex PCR; TCRdb's copy has only in-frame clones and lacks some. The sample lists around 60,000 clones, 93% occurring once. The specimen was peripheral blood, collected after pregnancy. The chain is built from TRBV4-3 and TRBJ2-1; 12 nucleotides align to TRBD2. The sequence derives from a female donor with multiple sclerosis, enrolled in a pregnancy study. The CDR3 is CASSQDGTSGFYSYNEQFF. The DNA for the CDR3 is TGCGCCAGCAGCCAAGACGGGACTAGCGGGTTTTACTCCTACAATGAGCAGTTCTTC.